What follows are 10 T cell receptor beta chains derived from one specimen sequenced in a study of blood T cell repertoires in COVID-19. The table came from immunoSEQ multiplex PCR; TCRdb's copy has only in-frame clones and leaves some out. The data show 270,000 or so clones, approximately 91% seen once. The specimen was PBMCs or T cells enriched from blood (not recorded which). The receptors stem from a woman in her thirties or forties with acute COVID-19.

The chain joins TRBV18 to TRBJ1-4; 7 bases agree with TRBD1. CDR1 is KGHSH, CDR2 LQKENI, per germline. The ends lost 2 bases at V and 0 bases at J; junction bases unmatched: 0. The CDR3 has 15 residues. CDR3 sequence reads: CASSPGQATNEKLFF. CDR3 nucleotide sequence: TGTGCCAGCTCACCAGGACAGGCAACTAATGAAAAACTGTTTTTT.

The J gene is TRBJ2-5, the V gene TRBV7-8; 8 bases agree with TRBD1. Germline V gene sequence: CDR1 SGHVS, CDR2 FQNEAQ. The CDR3 is 16 residues long. V was pared by 1 base and J by 4 bases, with 8 bases of the junction left unmatched. The CDR3 reads CASSLGAGGGGETQYF. CDR3 DNA sequence: TGTGCCAGCAGCTTAGGGGCAGGGGGCGGCGGAGAGACCCAGTACTTC.

The rearrangement joins TRBV11-2 to TRBJ2-1; D remains ambiguous. V lost 5 bases and J lost 6, with 8 bases in between. This CDR3 is built from 12 residues. In germline, CDR1 is SGHAT, CDR2 FQNNGV. CDR3 region: CASSENLNEQFF. The CDR3 coding sequence is TGTGCCAGCAGCGAGAACCTCAATGAGCAGTTCTTC.

The V gene is TRBV2, the J gene TRBJ2-1; TRBD1 matches at 8 bases. Trimming at V came to 8 bases and at J to 9 bases, leaving 9 bases not matched to a gene. The CDR3 contains 13 residues. The germline CDR1 and CDR2 sequences are SNHLY and FYNNEI. CDR3 DNA: TGTGCCAGCGGACAGGGCTTTAACGCTGAGCAGTTCTTC. Translating gives CASGQGFNAEQFF.

The chain joins TRBV9 to TRBJ2-7, with D perhaps TRBD2 (5 bases). The CDR3 consists of 16 residues. Germline CDR1 and CDR2: SGDLS and YYNGEE. Trimming stripped 0 bases from V and 6 bases from J, with 19 bases between. The CDR3 reads CASSVDSPTRTPEQYF. The DNA of the CDR3 is TGTGCCAGCAGCGTAGACTCCCCTACTAGGACCCCCGAGCAGTACTTC. The full variable domain, completed using reference TRBV9 and TRBJ2-7, is DSGVTQTPKHLITATGQRVTLRCSPRSGDLSVYWYQQSLDQGLQFLIQYYNGEERAKGNILERFSAQQFPDLHSELNLSSLELGDSALYFCASSVDSPTRTPEQYFGPGTRLTVT.

This chain uses TRBV10-3 with TRBJ1-4, with D possibly TRBD1 on 5 matching bases. CDR1 is ENHRY, CDR2 SYGVKD, per germline. V was clipped by 8 bases and J by 8 bases, with 18 bases between them. The CDR3 is 14 amino acids. The CDR3 DNA follows: TGTGCCATCGGGGCGGCGCGAGGTGTGGAAAAACTGTTTTTT. This sequence encodes CAIGAARGVEKLFF.

The gene calls are TRBV27 and TRBJ1-5; 10 nucleotides agree with TRBD1. This CDR3 has 15 amino acids. J gave up 5 bases and V 6 bases, and 7 bases lay outside the gene matches. Germline lookup yields CDR1 MNHEY and CDR2 SMNVEV (reference sequence). In nucleotides, the CDR3 is TGTGCCAGCAGCCTGGCCGGGACAGGGGATCAGCCCCAGCATTTT. It codes for CASSLAGTGDQPQHF.

The rearrangement uses TRBV30 and TRBJ2-1; D is perhaps TRBD1 (6 bases). Trimming cost V 0 bases and J 7 bases, with 10 bases left between them. The CDR3 has 13 amino acids. The germline CDR1 and CDR2 sequences are GTSNPN and SVGIG (reference sequence). CDR3 sequence (DNA): TGTGCCTGGAGTGTAGCAGGGGAGAATGAGCAGTTCTTC. Translated: CAWSVAGENEQFF.

This clone has just a few counts. V usage is TRBV5-4 and J usage is TRBJ1-2; TRBD1 matches 8 bases. The ends lost 4 bases at V and 6 bases at J; junction bases unmatched: 8. CDR1 is SGHNT and CDR2 is YYREEE in the germline V gene (reference sequence). The CDR3 runs 14 residues. CDR3 in DNA: TGTGCCAGCAGCCCAAGACAGGGGTGGGATGGCTACACCTTC. The encoded protein is CASSPRQGWDGYTF.

This clone came up a few times. J is TRBJ1-1 and V is TRBV7-8, with 10 bases lining up with TRBD1. This CDR3 region has 13 residues. J gave up 5 bases and V 8 bases, and 5 bases lay outside the gene matches. The V gene's germline CDR1 is SGHVS and CDR2 FQNEAQ. DNA for the CDR3: TGTGCCAGCGGGGACAGGGGAGGGACTGAAGCTTTCTTT. Translation: CASGDRGGTEAFF.